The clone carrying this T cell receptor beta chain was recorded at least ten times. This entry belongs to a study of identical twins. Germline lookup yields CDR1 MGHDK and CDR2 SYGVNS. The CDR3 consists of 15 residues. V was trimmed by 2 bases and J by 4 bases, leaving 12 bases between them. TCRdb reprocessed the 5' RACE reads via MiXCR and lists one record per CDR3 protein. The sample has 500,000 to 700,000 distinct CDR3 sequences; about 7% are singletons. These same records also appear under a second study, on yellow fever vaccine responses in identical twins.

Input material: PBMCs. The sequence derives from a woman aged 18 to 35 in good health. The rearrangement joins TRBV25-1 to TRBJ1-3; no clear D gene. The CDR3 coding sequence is TGTGCCAGCAGTGAAGAGGGATCGGGCGGAAACACCATATATTTT. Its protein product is CASSEEGSGGNTIYF.